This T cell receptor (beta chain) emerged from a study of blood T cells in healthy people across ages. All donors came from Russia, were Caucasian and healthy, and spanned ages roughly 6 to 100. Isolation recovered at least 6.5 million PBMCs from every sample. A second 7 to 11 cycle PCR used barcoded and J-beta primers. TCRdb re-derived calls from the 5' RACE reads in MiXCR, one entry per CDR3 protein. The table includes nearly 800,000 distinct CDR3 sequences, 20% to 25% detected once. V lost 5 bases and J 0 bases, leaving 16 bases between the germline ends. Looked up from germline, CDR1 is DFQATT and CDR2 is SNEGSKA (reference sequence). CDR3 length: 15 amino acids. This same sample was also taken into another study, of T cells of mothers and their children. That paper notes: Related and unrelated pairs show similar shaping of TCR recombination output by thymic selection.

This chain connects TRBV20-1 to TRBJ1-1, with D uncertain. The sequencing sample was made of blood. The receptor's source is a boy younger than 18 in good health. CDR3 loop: CSAGLREALNTEAFF. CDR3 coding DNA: TGCAGTGCTGGCTTGAGGGAGGCGCTGAACACTGAAGCTTTCTTT.